The next 25 T cell receptor beta chains were all read from a single sample in a study of Graves' ophthalmopathy and Graves' hyperthyroidism. RNA served as the template for amplifying TCR beta CDR3 regions. RT-PCR in the first round used HTBI primers; a second-round multiplex PCR followed. One entry per CDR3 protein, called by TCRdb with MiXCR from the multiplex PCR reads. The sample has 740,000 or so distinct CDR3 sequences; approximately 40% are singletons. Sequencing was performed on peripheral blood. Receptors were obtained from an adult man with Graves' ophthalmopathy.

This clonotype was observed once. The chain has TRBV29-1 and TRBJ2-5; the match to TRBD2 covers 7 bases. This CDR3 comprises 12 residues. With V trimmed by 8 bases and J by 2 bases, 5 bases remained unmatched. The germline V gene encodes CDR1 SQVTM and CDR2 ANQGSEA. CDR3 DNA sequence: TGCAGCTCGGGACTACGACAAGAGACCCAGTACTTC. Translating gives CSSGLRQETQYF.

The count of this clonotype is one. An end of the junction does not agree with germline; a read error may underlie this. The chain has TRBV20-1 and TRBJ2-7; tentatively, D is TRBD1 (6 bases). Per the germline V gene, CDR1 is DFQATT and CDR2 is SNEGSKA (reference sequence). The CDR3 has 14 residues. CDR3 region: CGARADRASYEQYF. Here the CDR3 DNA reads TGCGGTGCTAGGGCGGACAGAGCCTCCTACGAGCAGTACTTC.

This clonotype was seen at least ten times. The V and J genes are TRBV29-1 and TRBJ2-7, with D hard to call. This CDR3 is built from 12 residues. V was cut by 4 bases and J by 1 base, with 8 bases left in between. From germline, CDR1 is SQVTM and CDR2 ANQGSEA. The CDR3 nucleotides read TGCAGCGTTGCCCTAGGATCCTACGAGCAGTACTTC. Protein sequence: CSVALGSYEQYF.

V usage is TRBV25-1 and J usage is TRBJ2-3; D perhaps matches TRBD1 (6 bases). This CDR3 spans 16 amino acids. Germline V gene data show CDR1 as MGHDK and CDR2 as SYGVNS. V was pared by 3 bases and J by 0 bases, with 13 bases between. CDR3 sequence reads: CASSDPRTASTDTQYF. In nucleotides, the CDR3 is TGTGCCAGCAGTGACCCAAGGACAGCCAGCACAGATACGCAGTATTTT.

The V gene is TRBV19, the J gene TRBJ1-6, with D maybe TRBD1 (6 bases). V lost 11 bases to trimming and J lost 7 bases, with 15 bases between them. Per germline, CDR1 LNHDA and CDR2 SQIVND (reference sequence). The length of the CDR3 is 13 residues. The CDR3 loop is CAWSGQPNSPLHF. The CDR3 nucleotides read TGTGCCTGGAGTGGACAGCCGAATTCACCCCTCCACTTT.

This chain joins TRBV2 and TRBJ1-6, with D tentatively TRBD1 (6 bases). Germline lookup yields CDR1 SNHLY and CDR2 FYNNEI. The CDR3 sequence is 16 residues long. V gave up 6 bases and J gave up 4 bases, with 16 bases separating them. The CDR3 sequence: CASRAEDRLYNSPLHF. In DNA, the CDR3 is TGTGCCAGCAGAGCCGAAGACAGGCTGTATAATTCACCCCTCCACTTT.

Concerning this clonotype itself: At one end, the junction sequence differs from germline, possibly due to a read error. The CDR3 protein is CASSQGQARGETQYF. The CDR3 DNA is TGTGCCAGCAGCCAAGGACAAGCCCGGGGGGAGACCCAGTACTTC. The chain recombines TRBV4-1 with TRBJ2-5; possibly TRBD2 for D (6 bases). Germline values: CDR1 MGHRA, CDR2 YSYEKL. This CDR3 contains 15 residues.

The chain links TRBV14 to TRBJ2-7; D not certain. Trimming shortened V by 0 bases and J by 6 bases, and 12 bases separated the two germline ends. From germline, CDR1 is SGHDN and CDR2 FVKESK. This CDR3 comprises 14 residues. The CDR3 bases are TGTGCCAGCAGCCAAGACGGTGGCCTGGGCGAGCAGTACTTC. This translates into CASSQDGGLGEQYF.

The table lists this clonotype with many counts. The chain uses TRBV5-1 and TRBJ1-2; no clear D gene. Germline CDR1 SGHRS, CDR2 YFSETQ. The V and J ends lost 5 bases and 4 bases respectively, with 9 bases between them. The CDR3 contains 12 residues. The chain's CDR3 is CASRTEGYGYTF. The CDR3 region has the DNA TGCGCCAGCAGAACAGAAGGCTATGGCTACACCTTC.

Comments on this clonotype: A read error may account for a junction end that differs from germline. The chain is built from TRBV24-1 and TRBJ2-7, with D possibly matching TRBD2 (7 bases). Germline V gene sequence: CDR1 KGHDR, CDR2 SFDVKD. The CDR3 totals 16 residues. The CDR3 here is CASSLQGGRGFYEQYF. The CDR3 DNA reads as TGTGCCAGCAGTCTCCAAGGGGGGCGGGGGTTCTACGAGCAGTACTTC.

V and J are TRBV7-9 and TRBJ2-5, with D possibly TRBD1 on 5 matching bases. CDR3 length: 17 amino acids. V was clipped by 5 bases and J by 1 base, with 20 bases between them. The V gene's germline CDR1 is SEHNR and CDR2 FQNEAQ (reference sequence). This chain's CDR3 is CASSQSFDSNSQETQYF. The CDR3, as DNA: TGTGCCAGCAGCCAGTCTTTCGACAGCAATTCCCAAGAGACCCAGTACTTC.

This clonotype has at least ten counts. This sequence joins TRBV24-1 and TRBJ1-5; D is ambiguous. Trimming took 5 bases from V and 0 from J, leaving 7 bases between them. Germline loops: CDR1 KGHDR, CDR2 SFDVKD. The CDR3 totals 14 residues. The CDR3 loop is CATSGGISNQPQHF. CDR3 bases: TGTGCCACCAGTGGAGGCATTAGCAATCAGCCCCAGCATTTT.

This clonotype has a count of ten or more. At one of its ends the junction is not consistent with the germline gene, which may arise from a read error. The chain employs TRBV7-8 and TRBJ1-2, with D perhaps TRBD1 (5 bases). Germline CDR1 reads SGHVS; CDR2 reads FQNEAQ. The CDR3 contains 15 residues. CDR3 bases: TGTGCCAGCAGCTTAACCGATGACAGCCTAAATGGTCTTCGCTTC. Translating it yields CASSLTDDSLNGLRF.

Concerning this clonotype itself: This may come from a read error, since a much larger clone is one base off. The V call is TRBV2, the J call TRBJ1-4; TRBD1 might be the D (5 bases). CDR1 is SNHLY, CDR2 FYNNEI, per germline. The CDR3 totals 12 residues. The ends were cut back, 6 bases at V and 13 bases at J, with 15 bases in the middle. Here the CDR3 reads CASRGPSNRLFF. CDR3 bases: TGTGCCAGCAGGGGACCCTCTAATAGACTGTTTTTT. Using reference TRBV2 and TRBJ1-4 for the parts outside the CDR3, the full variable domain is EPEVTQTPSHQVTQMGQEVILRCVPISNHLYFYWYRQILGQKVEFLVSFYNNEISEKSEIFDDQFSVERPDGSNFTLKIRSTKLEDSAMYFCASRGPSNRLFFGSGTQLSVL.

This clonotype has just a few counts. The V call is TRBV5-4, the J call TRBJ1-2; a weak D match, TRBD1 (5 bases). The CDR3 is 14 amino acids. Trimming stripped 7 bases from V and 10 bases from J, with 23 bases between. The germline CDR1 and CDR2 sequences are SGHNT and YYREEE (reference sequence). The CDR3 loop is CASFEQGGMEAYTF. The CDR3 nucleotides are TGTGCCAGCTTCGAGCAGGGCGGGATGGAGGCCTACACCTTC.

This clonotype was seen more than once but under ten times. The CDR3 loop reads CSARVGEYQETQYF. CDR3 bases: TGCAGTGCTAGAGTGGGGGAGTACCAAGAGACCCAGTACTTC. The chain carries TRBV20-1 and TRBJ2-5, with D perhaps TRBD1 or TRBD2 (5 bases each). V was shortened by 1 base and J by 0 bases, with 9 bases between the two germline ends. There are 14 residues in the CDR3. Germline CDR1 and CDR2: DFQATT and SNEGSKA (reference sequence).

In its sample, this clonotype was seen many times. This chain uses TRBV7-8 with TRBJ1-5; D is unresolved. V lost 6 bases to trimming and J lost 3 bases, with 15 bases between them. CDR1 and CDR2 from the germline V gene are SGHVS and FQNEAQ. The CDR3 totals 15 residues. CDR3 DNA sequence: TGTGCCAGCAGGGCCCGTTTGGCCGCCAATCAGCCCCAGCATTTT. It codes for CASRARLAANQPQHF.

The V call is TRBV11-2, the J call TRBJ1-2; TRBD1 matches 8 bases. CDR1 is SGHAT, CDR2 FQNNGV, per germline. V lost 5 bases to trimming and J lost 4 bases; unmatched junction nucleotides: 6. CDR3 length: 14 amino acids. This CDR3 reads CASSEDRVVYGYTF. The CDR3 DNA sequence: TGTGCCAGCAGCGAGGACAGGGTGGTCTATGGCTACACCTTC.

V is TRBV7-2 and J is TRBJ1-6; the D is unclear. CDR1 is SGHTA, CDR2 FQGNSA, per germline. V lost 5 bases to trimming and J lost 8 bases, with 16 bases between them. The CDR3 sequence is 15 residues long. CDR3 sequence: CASSQDPGWDSPLHF. CDR3 coding DNA: TGTGCCAGCAGCCAAGACCCCGGTTGGGATTCACCCCTCCACTTT.

The CDR3 nucleotides read TGCAGTGCTAGAGTCTACAGGAATCAGCCCCAGCATTTT. It codes for CSARVYRNQPQHF. The chain recombines TRBV20-1 with TRBJ1-5; weak D call: TRBD1 (5 bases). The CDR3 covers 13 residues. Germline loops: CDR1 DFQATT, CDR2 SNEGSKA (reference sequence). The V end was cut by 1 base, the J end by 4 bases, with 8 bases between.

A remark on this clonotype: A junction boundary mismatches the germline segment, possibly from a read error. This chain joins TRBV7-3 and TRBJ2-2; tentatively, D is TRBD1 or TRBD2 (6 bases each). The CDR3 length is 16 residues. Germline V CDR1 and CDR2: SGHTA, FQGTGA. This CDR3 is CARSLIGGPTLGELFF. The CDR3 DNA is TGTGCCCGCAGCTTAATAGGGGGGCCAACCCTCGGGGAGCTGTTTTTT. The full variable domain, completed using reference TRBV7-3 and TRBJ2-2, is GAGVSQTPSNKVTEKGKYVELRCDPISGHTALYWYRQSLGQGPEFLIYFQGTGAADDSGLPNDRFFAVRPEGSVSTLKIQRTERGDSAVYLCARSLIGGPTLGELFFGEGSRLTVL.

About this clonotype itself: A much bigger clone sits one base away, suggesting this may be a read error. This chain connects TRBV9 to TRBJ2-6; D gene uncertain. The CDR3 has 14 amino acids. Germline V gives CDR1 SGDLS, CDR2 YYNGEE. V lost 0 bases and J 3 bases, leaving 4 bases between the germline ends. CDR3 DNA sequence: TGTGCCAGCAGCGTAGCGGTTGGGGCCAACGTCCTGACTTTC. Translation: CASSVAVGANVLTF.

This sequence joins TRBV11-2 and TRBJ2-7; D call uncertain. Trimming took off 1 base at V and 3 bases at J, with 10 bases between the two ends. Per the germline V gene, CDR1 is SGHAT and CDR2 is FQNNGV. The CDR3 sequence is 14 residues long. Here the CDR3 reads CASSLVTPVYEQYF. Written as DNA, the CDR3 is TGTGCCAGCAGCTTAGTTACCCCTGTCTACGAGCAGTACTTC.

As for this clonotype: The junction and the germline gene differ at one end; a read error may be behind it. The V gene is TRBV19, the J gene TRBJ1-1; no clear D gene. CDR1 LNHDA and CDR2 SQIVND come from the germline V gene (reference sequence). The CDR3 is 13 residues long. In DNA, the CDR3 is TGTGCCGGTAGTCTCACTCTTAACACTGAAGCTTTCTTT. Protein product: CAGSLTLNTEAFF.

As regards this clonotype: It is likely a read error, because the conserved phenylalanine at the end of the CDR3 is missing. The rearrangement uses TRBV12-3 or TRBV12-4 and TRBJ1-5, with D maybe TRBD1 (5 bases). CDR3 length: 15 residues. V was pared by 5 bases and J by 6 bases, with 17 bases between. CDR3 amino acids: CASSEGLAGLQPQHL. The CDR3 region has the DNA TGTGCCAGCAGTGAAGGGTTGGCAGGGCTTCAGCCCCAGCATCTT.